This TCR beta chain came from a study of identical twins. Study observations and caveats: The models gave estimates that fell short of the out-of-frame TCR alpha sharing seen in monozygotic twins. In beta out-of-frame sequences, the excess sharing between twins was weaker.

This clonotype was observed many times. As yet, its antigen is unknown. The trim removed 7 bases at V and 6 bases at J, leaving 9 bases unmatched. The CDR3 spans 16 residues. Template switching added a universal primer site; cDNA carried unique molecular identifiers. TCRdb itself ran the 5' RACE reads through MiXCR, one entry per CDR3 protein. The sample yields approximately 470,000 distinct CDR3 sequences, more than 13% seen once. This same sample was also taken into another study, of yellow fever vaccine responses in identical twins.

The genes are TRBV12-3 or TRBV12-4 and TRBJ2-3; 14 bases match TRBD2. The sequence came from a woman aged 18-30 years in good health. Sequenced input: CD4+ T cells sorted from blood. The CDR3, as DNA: TGTGCCAGCACTGCGGGGGGACTAGCGGGAGAGGATACGCAGTATTTT. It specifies CASTAGGLAGEDTQYF.